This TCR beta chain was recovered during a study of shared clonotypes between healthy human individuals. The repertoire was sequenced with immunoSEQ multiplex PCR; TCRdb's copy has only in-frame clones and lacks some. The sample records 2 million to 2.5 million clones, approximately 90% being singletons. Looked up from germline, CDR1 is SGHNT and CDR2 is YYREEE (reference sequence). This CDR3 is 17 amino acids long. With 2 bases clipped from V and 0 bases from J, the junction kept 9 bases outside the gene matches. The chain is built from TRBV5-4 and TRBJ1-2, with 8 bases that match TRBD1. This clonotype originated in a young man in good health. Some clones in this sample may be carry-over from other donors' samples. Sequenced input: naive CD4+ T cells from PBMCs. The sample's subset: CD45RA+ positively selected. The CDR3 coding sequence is TGTGCCAGCAGCTTTACCCAGGGGGCGCGGACTAACTATGGCTACACCTTC. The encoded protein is CASSFTQGARTNYGYTF.